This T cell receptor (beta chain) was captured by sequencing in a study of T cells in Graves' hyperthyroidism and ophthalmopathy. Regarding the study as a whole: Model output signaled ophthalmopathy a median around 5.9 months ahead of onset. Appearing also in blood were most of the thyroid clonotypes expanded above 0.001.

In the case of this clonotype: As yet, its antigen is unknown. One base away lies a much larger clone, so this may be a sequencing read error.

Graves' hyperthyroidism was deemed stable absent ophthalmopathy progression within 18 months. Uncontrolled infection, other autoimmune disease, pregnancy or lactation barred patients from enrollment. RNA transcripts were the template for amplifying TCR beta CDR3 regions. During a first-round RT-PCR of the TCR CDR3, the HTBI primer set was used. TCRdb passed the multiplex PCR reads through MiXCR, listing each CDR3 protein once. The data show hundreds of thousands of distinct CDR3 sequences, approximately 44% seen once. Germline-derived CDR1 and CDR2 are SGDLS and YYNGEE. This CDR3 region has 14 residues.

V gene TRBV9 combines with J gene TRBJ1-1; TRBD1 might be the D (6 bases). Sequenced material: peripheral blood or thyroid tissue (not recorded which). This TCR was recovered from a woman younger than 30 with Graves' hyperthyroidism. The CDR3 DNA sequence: TGTGCCAACAGCGTATCTGGGGGCGAAACTGAAGCTTTCTTT. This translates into CANSVSGGETEAFF.